These 20 T cell receptor beta chains share one sample of origin, sequenced in a study of blood T cells in healthy people across ages. It was with a sample-barcoded 5' primer and a J-beta primer mix that a second PCR of about 7 to 12 cycles was run. TCRdb re-analysed the 5' RACE reads in MiXCR, keeping a single row per CDR3 protein. In the table there are around 1.5 million distinct CDR3 sequences, approximately 59% of which are singletons. Sequenced sample: blood. The source is a young man in good health.

The chain has TRBV5-6 and TRBJ1-1; tentative D call: TRBD1 (5 bases). V was cut by 3 bases and J by 6 bases, with 12 bases left in between. The CDR3 has 13 amino acids. Germline V lookup: CDR1 SGHDT, CDR2 YYEEEE. The CDR3 loop reads CASSSRDSAEAFF. As DNA, the CDR3 is TGTGCCAGCAGCTCACGGGACTCCGCTGAAGCTTTCTTT.

The chain couples TRBV4-1 to TRBJ2-2; 13 bases are shared with TRBD2. The V and J ends lost 3 bases and 8 bases, in that order; junction bases with no gene match: 6. This CDR3 comprises 16 residues. The germline gives CDR1 MGHRA, CDR2 YSYEKL. CDR3 amino acids: CASSHTSGGARGELFF. The CDR3 coding sequence is TGCGCCAGCAGCCACACTAGCGGGGGGGCCCGAGGGGAGCTGTTTTTT.

This clonotype was counted between two and nine times. The chain recombines TRBV5-5 with TRBJ2-4, with 7 bases identical to TRBD2. This CDR3 is built from 14 residues. Germline loops: CDR1 SGHKS, CDR2 YYEKEE (reference sequence). Unmatched junction bases numbered 16, after V lost 6 bases and J lost 13 bases. The CDR3 nucleotides are TGTGCCAGCACCTCGGCTCTAGCGGACAATGAGCAGTACTTC. Amino acids: CASTSALADNEQYF.

The genes are TRBV24-1 and TRBJ2-1, with D unresolved. The CDR3 has 13 amino acids. Deletions cut 5 bases from V and 10 bases from J, with 14 bases between. The germline CDR1 and CDR2 sequences are KGHDR and SFDVKD. The CDR3 spells CATSVRAYGEQFF. The CDR3 DNA reads TGTGCCACCAGTGTTAGGGCCTACGGGGAGCAGTTCTTC.

The chain has TRBV5-1 and TRBJ2-1, with a tentative D call TRBD2 (6 bases). Germline loops: CDR1 SGHRS, CDR2 YFSETQ. V lost 3 bases to trimming and J lost 9 bases, with 13 bases between them. The CDR3 consists of 13 residues. Written as DNA, the CDR3 is TGCGCCAGCAGCTGGACCCGGGGAGGTGAGCAGTTCTTC. This encodes CASSWTRGGEQFF.

This clonotype was observed a handful of times. The chain has TRBV6-2 or TRBV6-3 and TRBJ2-7, with 7 bases aligning to TRBD1. The V gene's germline CDR1 is MNHEY and CDR2 SVGEGT. The CDR3 is 11 residues long. V was pared by 4 bases and J by 10 bases, with 4 bases of the junction left unmatched. DNA for the CDR3: TGTGCCAGCAGTTTTCGGGACAGACAGTACTTC. Its translation: CASSFRDRQYF.

The gene calls are TRBV28 and TRBJ2-5, with D possibly TRBD1 on 5 matching bases. The CDR3 runs 17 residues. V lost 3 bases to trimming and J lost 0 bases, with 17 bases between them. The germline V gene encodes CDR1 MDHEN and CDR2 SYDVKM. The CDR3 region is CASSLFSLDTYQETQYF. DNA of the CDR3: TGTGCCAGCAGTTTGTTTAGCCTGGACACGTACCAAGAGACCCAGTACTTC.

In this sample, this clonotype turned up a few times. As DNA, the CDR3 is TGTGCCAGCAGCTTAGCTCACAGGGGGGTCGGTCAGCCCCAGCATTTT. Translated: CASSLAHRGVGQPQHF. This chain uses TRBV7-2 with TRBJ1-5, with 8 bases that match TRBD1. V lost 0 bases and J lost 6; bases outside the gene matches: 7. The CDR3 has 16 residues. CDR1 is SGHTA and CDR2 is FQGNSA in the germline V gene.

This clonotype was detected a few times. The chain joins TRBV9 to TRBJ2-3; D is unclear. The V and J ends lost 3 bases and 2 bases respectively, with 13 bases between them. Per the germline V gene, CDR1 is SGDLS and CDR2 is YYNGEE. The CDR3 is made up of 15 amino acids. The DNA for the CDR3 is TGTGCCAGCAGCGGCGACATCCCCATCACAGATACGCAGTATTTT. Translating gives CASSGDIPITDTQYF.

DNA of the CDR3: TGCAGCGTTGAAGGGAGCGGGGAAAGCTACGAGCAGTACTTC. It codes for CSVEGSGESYEQYF. The chain carries TRBV29-1 and TRBJ2-7; TRBD2 agrees at 7 bases. The V gene end was trimmed by 1 base and the J gene end by 3 bases; junction bases not matched to a gene: 6. Germline values: CDR1 SQVTM, CDR2 ANQGSEA. CDR3 size: 14 residues.

The chain uses TRBV5-1 and TRBJ1-2; 8 nucleotides agree with TRBD1. Germline CDR1 reads SGHRS; CDR2 reads YFSETQ. V shed 4 bases and J 9 bases; nucleotides not matched to a gene: 8. The CDR3 covers 13 residues. In DNA, the CDR3 is TGCGCCAGCAGCACCGGACAGGGAGGGAGCTACACCTTC. Residues: CASSTGQGGSYTF.

In this sample, this clonotype turned up a few times. The rearrangement links TRBV27 to TRBJ1-6; 7 positions agree with TRBD1. The V gene end was trimmed by 8 bases and the J gene end by 4 bases; junction bases not matched to a gene: 8. Germline CDR1 is MNHEY and CDR2 is SMNVEV (reference sequence). The CDR3 loop spans 15 amino acids. The CDR3: CASGSGQLYNSPLHF. CDR3 DNA: TGTGCCAGCGGATCGGGACAGTTATATAATTCACCCCTCCACTTT.

The V and J genes are TRBV6-6 and TRBJ1-4, with D perhaps TRBD1 (6 bases). Trimming pared 1 base from V and 5 bases from J, leaving 14 bases between. The CDR3 is 16 residues long. Germline loops: CDR1 MNHNY, CDR2 SVGAGI (reference sequence). CDR3 protein: CASSYWGRGENEKLFF. CDR3 sequence (DNA): TGTGCCAGCAGTTACTGGGGCAGGGGTGAAAATGAAAAACTGTTTTTT.

This clonotype appeared a few times. CDR3 coding DNA: TGTGCCATCGGTGCGAATAGCGCTACTAGCACAGATACGCAGTATTTT. Translating gives CAIGANSATSTDTQYF. The rearrangement joins TRBV10-3 to TRBJ2-3, with a tentative D call TRBD2 (5 bases). V lost 8 bases and J 0 bases, leaving 18 bases between the germline ends. The CDR3 is 16 amino acids. Germline V gene lookup returns CDR1 ENHRY and CDR2 SYGVKD.

This chain joins TRBV7-2 and TRBJ1-2, with 10 bases that match TRBD1. This CDR3 has 15 amino acids. After removal of 5 bases from V and 8 bases from J, the junction contained 11 bases not matched to a gene. Germline V gene sequence: CDR1 SGHTA, CDR2 FQGNSA. CDR3 residues: CASSPQSGTGDGYTF. The CDR3 DNA reads as TGTGCCAGCAGCCCACAATCCGGGACAGGGGACGGCTACACCTTC.

The V call is TRBV6-5, the J call TRBJ1-1; a possible D gene is TRBD1 (6 bases). The CDR3 has 14 residues. V was clipped by 5 bases and J by 7 bases, with 17 bases between them. Germline V lookup: CDR1 MNHEY, CDR2 SVGAGI. This CDR3 reads CASSIAGTYIEAFF. The CDR3, as DNA: TGTGCCAGCAGTATCGCCGGGACATATATTGAAGCTTTCTTT.

Points on this clonotype: It may be a read error: a sequence one base away is much more abundant. This rearrangement joins TRBV29-1 to TRBJ2-5, with D possibly being TRBD1 (5 bases). V lost 4 bases, J lost 0 bases, and 6 bases lay in between. CDR1 SQVTM and CDR2 ANQGSEA come from the germline V gene. The CDR3 consists of 12 residues. The CDR3 DNA reads TGCAGCGTTGCCAGGGACCAAGAGACCCAGTACTTC. Protein: CSVARDQETQYF.

As regards this clonotype: One junction end disagrees with the germline gene, perhaps due to a read error. The chain joins TRBV3-1 to TRBJ2-5, with a tentative D call TRBD1 (6 bases). Germline V CDR1 and CDR2: LGHDT, YNNKEL (reference sequence). The CDR3 is 15 amino acids. CDR3 DNA sequence: TGTGCCAGCAGCCAATGGCAGGGGACGCAAGGGACCCAGTACTTC. Amino acids: CASSQWQGTQGTQYF.

This rearrangement joins TRBV4-2 to TRBJ2-4; maybe TRBD2 (5 bases). Trimming removed 0 bases from V and 8 bases from J, with 17 bases in between. This CDR3 comprises 16 residues. Germline V gene sequence: CDR1 LGHNA, CDR2 YNFKEQ. Written as DNA, the CDR3 is TGTGCCAGCAGCCAAGAAGGGTATCGGGGATGGGACATTCAGTACTTC. Encoded protein: CASSQEGYRGWDIQYF.

CDR3 sequence: CASSWSGSWPDTQYF. In DNA form, the CDR3 reads TGCGCCAGCAGCTGGAGCGGGAGTTGGCCAGATACGCAGTATTTT. J is TRBJ2-3 and V is TRBV5-1, with 8 bases matching TRBD2. Trimming removed 3 bases from V and 4 bases from J; junction bases left unmatched: 7. The CDR3 extends over 15 amino acids. Germline V gene data show CDR1 as SGHRS and CDR2 as YFSETQ.